This entry lists 7 T cell receptor beta chains sequenced from one sample in a study of Ad26.COV2.S vaccination and SARS-CoV-2 variants. Clones were sequenced by immunoSEQ multiplex PCR, and TCRdb holds only the in-frame ones, with some missing. The sample has a few hundred thousand clones; over 75% are singletons. Treatment meaning: roughly 19 received Ad26.COV2.S at low or high dose, single or two shots; roughly five received placebo; per-sample allocation not given. Sampling occurred on day 63 after the first vaccine or placebo injection. The specimen was peripheral blood, collected in a trial of Ad26.COV2.S vaccine versus placebo. These receptors came from a person aged 18 to 59 who received the Ad26.COV2.S COVID-19 vaccine or a placebo.

The gene calls are TRBV4-3 and TRBJ1-6; D remains unclear. Germline CDR1 LGHNA, CDR2 YSLEER. The CDR3 extends over 15 amino acids. V was cut by 0 bases and J by 4 bases, with 7 bases left in between. CDR3 in DNA: TGCGCCAGCAGCCAAGACAGGATTTATAATTCACCCCTCCACTTT. As protein: CASSQDRIYNSPLHF.

The chain recombines TRBV6-5 with TRBJ2-7; TRBD1 aligns across 10 bases. The CDR3 consists of 14 residues. V dropped 5 bases and J dropped 5; count of bases not matched to a gene: 6. In germline, CDR1 is MNHEY, CDR2 SVGAGI. The CDR3: CASSRQGARNEQYF. In DNA form, the CDR3 reads TGTGCCAGCAGTCGACAGGGGGCGAGGAACGAGCAGTACTTC.

This clone was picked up one time. The rearrangement uses TRBV9 and TRBJ1-6; D gene uncertain. The germline V gene encodes CDR1 SGDLS and CDR2 YYNGEE. This CDR3 contains 14 residues. V shed 2 bases and J shed 9 bases, with 12 bases lying between them. The CDR3, as DNA: TGTGCCAGCAGCGTGGAAAGGGTTGGTTCACCCCTCCACTTT. Encoded protein: CASSVERVGSPLHF.

The rearrangement joins TRBV5-4 to TRBJ1-4; TRBD1 aligns across 7 bases. Germline assignment: CDR1 SGHNT and CDR2 YYREEE (reference sequence). The CDR3 sequence is 15 residues long. J lost 8 bases, V lost 4 bases, and 11 bases had no gene match. CDR3 amino acids: CASSRATGAGEKLFF. The CDR3 nucleotides read TGTGCCAGCAGCCGCGCCACAGGGGCGGGAGAAAAACTGTTTTTT.

This chain connects TRBV30 to TRBJ2-1, with a weak D call TRBD2 (5 bases). V was clipped by 5 bases and J by 6 bases, with 8 bases between them. Looked up from germline, CDR1 is GTSNPN and CDR2 is SVGIG (reference sequence). The CDR3 sequence is 11 residues long. CDR3 nucleotide sequence: TGTGCCTGGGGAGGACGCAATGAGCAGTTCTTC. Its translation: CAWGGRNEQFF.

The chain carries TRBV4-2 and TRBJ2-3, with 8 bases aligning to TRBD2. J was trimmed by 0 bases and V by 1 base; bases with no gene match: 3. This CDR3 contains 16 residues. The germline CDR1 and CDR2 sequences are LGHNA and YNFKEQ. CDR3 sequence (DNA): TGTGCCAGCAGCCAAGGGGCGGGGGGTAGCACAGATACGCAGTATTTT. This translates into CASSQGAGGSTDTQYF.

This rearrangement joins TRBV24-1 to TRBJ2-3, with D maybe TRBD2 (6 bases). The CDR3 runs to 15 residues. CDR1 and CDR2 (germline): KGHDR, SFDVKD. V lost 4 bases and J 4 bases, leaving 14 bases between the germline ends. The CDR3 sequence: CATSEPGTGPDTQYF. CDR3 bases: TGTGCCACCAGTGAGCCCGGGACTGGGCCAGATACGCAGTATTTT.